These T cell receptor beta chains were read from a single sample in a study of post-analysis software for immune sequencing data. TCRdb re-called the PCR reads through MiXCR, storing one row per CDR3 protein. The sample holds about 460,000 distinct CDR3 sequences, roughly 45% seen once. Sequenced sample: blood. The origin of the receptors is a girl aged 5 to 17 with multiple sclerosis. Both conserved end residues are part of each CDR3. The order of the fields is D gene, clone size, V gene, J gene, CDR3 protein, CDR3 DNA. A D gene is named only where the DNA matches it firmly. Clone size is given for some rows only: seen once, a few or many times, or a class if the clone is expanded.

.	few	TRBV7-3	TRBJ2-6	CASSFLGAGANVLTF	TGTGCCAGCAGCTTTCTGGGGGCTGGGGCCAACGTCCTGACTTTC
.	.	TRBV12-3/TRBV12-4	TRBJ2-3	CASSLLSVSDTQYF	TGTGCCAGCAGTTTATTGTCTGTCTCAGATACGCAGTATTTT
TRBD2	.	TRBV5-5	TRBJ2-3	CASSPGLAGVVDTQYF	TGTGCCAGCAGCCCCGGACTAGCGGGAGTGGTAGATACGCAGTATTTT
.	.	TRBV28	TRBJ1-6	CASSPPGTGSSVLIHF	TGTGCCAGCAGCCCCCCCGGGACTGGTTCCTCCGTCTTAATCCACTTT
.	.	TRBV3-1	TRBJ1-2	CASSHRDSIYGYTF	TGTGCCAGCAGCCACCGGGACTCTATCTATGGCTACACCTTC
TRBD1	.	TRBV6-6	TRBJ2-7	CASSPQGIAYERYF	TGTGCCAGCAGTCCACAGGGGATTGCCTACGAGCGGTACTTC
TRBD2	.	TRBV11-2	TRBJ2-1	CASSLGLAGGPGNEQFF	TGTGCCAGCAGCCTAGGACTAGCGGGAGGGCCTGGGAATGAGCAGTTCTTC
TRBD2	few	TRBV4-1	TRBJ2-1	CASSQNWGGSPYNEQFF	TGCGCCAGCAGCCAAAATTGGGGCGGGAGTCCCTACAATGAGCAGTTCTTC
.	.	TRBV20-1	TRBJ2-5	CSAREGQTQETQYF	TGCAGTGCTAGAGAAGGACAGACCCAAGAGACCCAGTACTTC
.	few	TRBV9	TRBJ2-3	CASSVDSGSDTQYF	TGTGCCAGCAGCGTAGATTCGGGATCAGATACGCAGTATTTT
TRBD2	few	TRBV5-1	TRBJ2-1	CASSQTSSTFNEQFF	TGCGCCAGCAGCCAGACTAGCAGCACCTTCAATGAGCAGTTCTTC
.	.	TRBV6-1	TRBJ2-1	CASSERPGASNEQFF	TGTGCCAGCAGTGAAAGGCCGGGAGCATCCAATGAGCAGTTCTTC
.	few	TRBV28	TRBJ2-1	CASSSVWDEQFF	TGTGCCAGCAGTTCGGTCTGGGATGAGCAGTTCTTC
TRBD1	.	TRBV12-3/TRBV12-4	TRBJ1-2	CASSLTRGTSYGYTF	TGTGCCAGCAGCTTGACCAGGGGGACGAGCTATGGCTACACCTTC
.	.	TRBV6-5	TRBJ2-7	CASSYGSGLGYEQYF	TGTGCCAGCAGTTACGGATCAGGGTTGGGCTACGAGCAGTACTTC
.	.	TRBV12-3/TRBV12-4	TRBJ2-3	CASSSGLRRATDTQYF	TGTGCCAGCAGTTCAGGTCTGCGAAGGGCCACAGATACGCAGTATTTT
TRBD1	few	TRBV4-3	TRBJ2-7	CASSQEPGQGGYEQYF	TGCGCCAGCAGCCAAGAGCCGGGACAGGGGGGGTACGAGCAGTACTTC
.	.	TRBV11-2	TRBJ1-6	CASSLPTGNSPLHF	TGTGCCAGCAGCCTTCCTACCGGGAATTCACCCCTCCACTTT
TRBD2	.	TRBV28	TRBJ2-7	CASSSTSGLAKFYNEQYF	TGTGCCAGCAGCTCGACCTCGGGACTAGCTAAGTTCTACAATGAGCAGTACTTC
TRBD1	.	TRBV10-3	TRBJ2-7	CAISAGDRGRRNGYEQYF	TGTGCCATCAGTGCGGGCGACAGGGGGCGGCGTAACGGGTACGAGCAGTACTTC
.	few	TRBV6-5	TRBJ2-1	CASGVSNEQFF	TGTGCCAGCGGAGTTAGCAATGAGCAGTTCTTC
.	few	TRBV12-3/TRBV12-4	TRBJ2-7	CASSWTNSYEQYF	TGTGCCAGCAGTTGGACAAACTCCTACGAGCAGTACTTC
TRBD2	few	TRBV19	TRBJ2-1	CASRSGLVGSQNEQFF	TGTGCCAGTCGATCAGGACTAGTTGGTTCCCAGAATGAGCAGTTCTTC
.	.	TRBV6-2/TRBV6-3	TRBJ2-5	CASSYGRRQYF	TGTGCCAGCAGTTACGGACGGCGGCAGTACTTC
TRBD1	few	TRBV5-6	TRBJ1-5	CASSRDSNSNQPQHF	TGTGCCAGCAGCAGGGACAGCAATAGCAATCAGCCCCAGCATTTT
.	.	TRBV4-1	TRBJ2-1	CASSHLGGQVIDNEQFF	TGCGCCAGCAGCCACTTAGGGGGTCAGGTTATCGATAATGAGCAGTTCTTC
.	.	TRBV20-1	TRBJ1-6	CSAKGDSTHNSPLHF	TGCAGTGCTAAAGGGGACTCAACCCATAATTCACCCCTCCACTTT
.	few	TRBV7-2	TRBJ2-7	CASSFTGVEQYF	TGTGCCAGCAGCTTCACCGGGGTCGAGCAGTACTTC
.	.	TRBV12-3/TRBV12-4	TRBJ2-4	CASSLNRWNIQYF	TGTGCCAGCAGTTTAAACAGGTGGAACATTCAGTACTTC
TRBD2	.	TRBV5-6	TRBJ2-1	CASSSSSGSSEQFF	TGTGCCAGCAGCTCGTCTAGCGGGTCAAGTGAGCAGTTCTTC
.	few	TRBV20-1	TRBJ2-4	CSARQSGTRITKNIQYF	TGCAGTGCTAGACAGTCCGGGACACGGATAACCAAAAACATTCAGTACTTC
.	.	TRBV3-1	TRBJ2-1	CASSRQMISRDEQFF	TGTGCCAGCAGCCGCCAAATGATTAGTCGTGATGAGCAGTTCTTC